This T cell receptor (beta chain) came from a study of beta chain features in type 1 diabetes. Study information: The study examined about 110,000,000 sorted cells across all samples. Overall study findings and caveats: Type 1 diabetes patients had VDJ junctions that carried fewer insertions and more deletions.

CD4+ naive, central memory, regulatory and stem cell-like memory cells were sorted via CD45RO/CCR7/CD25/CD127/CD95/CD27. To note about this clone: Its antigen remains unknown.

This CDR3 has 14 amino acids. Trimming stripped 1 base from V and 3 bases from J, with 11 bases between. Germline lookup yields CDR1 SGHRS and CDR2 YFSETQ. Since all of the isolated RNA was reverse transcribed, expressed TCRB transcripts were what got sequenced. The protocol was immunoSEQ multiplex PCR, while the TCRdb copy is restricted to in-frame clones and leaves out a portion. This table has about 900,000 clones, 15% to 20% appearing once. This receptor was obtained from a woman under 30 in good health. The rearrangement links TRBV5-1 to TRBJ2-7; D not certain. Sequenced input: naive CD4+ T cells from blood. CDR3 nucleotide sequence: TGCGCCAGCAGCTTGACAGCCCCGTACTACGAGCAGTACTTC. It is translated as CASSLTAPYYEQYF.